This is a list of T cell receptor beta chains from one sample in a study of blood T cell repertoires in COVID-19. Profiled with immunoSEQ multiplex PCR; TCRdb holds only in-frame clones, not every one. The sample shows 270,000 or so clones, about 90% of them seen only once. Sequences were obtained from peripheral blood. The origin of the receptors is a woman aged 25 to 39 with COVID-19, enrolled during active disease. Both conserved end residues are trimmed from each CDR3.

J gene	V gene	CDR3 protein
TRBJ1-2	TRBV5-1	ASRGSGGYT
TRBJ1-4	TRBV3-1/TRBV3-2	ASSQRGQGGAEKLF
TRBJ2-1	TRBV10-3	ATCPGRGPRNEQF
TRBJ1-1	TRBV21-1	ASSKGQPERNTEAF
TRBJ2-4	TRBV19	ASSGAGGNIQY
TRBJ2-1	TRBV5-1	ASSLDGLAGGIEQF
TRBJ1-4	TRBV4-1	ASSQDYERAWTRVEKLF
TRBJ2-1	TRBV4-1	ASSQESAFSDEQF
TRBJ2-6	TRBV3-1/TRBV3-2	ASKGHSGANVLT
TRBJ2-5	TRBV19	ASSITGVSVETQY
TRBJ1-1	TRBV18	ASSPTRGTEAF
TRBJ2-7	TRBV18	ASSLGTIYEQY
TRBJ2-7	TRBV6-1	ASSEGPGGSYEQY
TRBJ1-2	TRBV19	ASGSRPAYGYT
TRBJ2-2	TRBV7-6	ASSLVGGFPGELF
TRBJ2-7	TRBV4-1	ASSQVASGGVEQY